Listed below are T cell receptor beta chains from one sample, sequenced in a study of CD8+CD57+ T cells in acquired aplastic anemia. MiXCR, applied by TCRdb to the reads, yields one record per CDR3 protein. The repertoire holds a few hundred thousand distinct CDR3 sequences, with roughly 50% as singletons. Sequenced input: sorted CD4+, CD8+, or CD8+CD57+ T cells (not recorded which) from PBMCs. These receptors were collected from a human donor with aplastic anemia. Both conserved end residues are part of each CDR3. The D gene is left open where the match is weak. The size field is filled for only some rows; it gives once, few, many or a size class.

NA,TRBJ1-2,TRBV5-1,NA,TGCGCCAGCAGCTTAAACCCCAATTCCGGGGGCGCGAACTATGGCTACGCCTTC,CASSLNPNSGGANYGYAF
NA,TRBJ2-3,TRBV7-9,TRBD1,TGTGCCAGCAGCCCAGGACAGGGTAGCACAGATACGCAGTATTTT,CASSPGQGSTDTQYF
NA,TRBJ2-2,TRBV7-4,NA,TGTGCCAGCAGCTTAGCGTCCAGGGGCCCCACCGGGGAGCTGTTTTTT,CASSLASRGPTGELFF
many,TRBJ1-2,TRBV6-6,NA,TGTGCCAGCAACAAGGGTGGGGGCTACACCTTC,CASNKGGGYTF
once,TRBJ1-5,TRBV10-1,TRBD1,TGTGCCAGCAGTTCCAGACAGGGTAGCAATCAGCCCCAGCATTTT,CASSSRQGSNQPQHF
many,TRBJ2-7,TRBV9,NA,TGTGCCAGCAGCGGGGTGGGGGAGCAGTACTTC,CASSGVGEQYF
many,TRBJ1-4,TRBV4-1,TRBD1,TGCGCCAGCAGCCCCCTCGGGAGGACAGGGAATGAAAAACTGTTTTTT,CASSPLGRTGNEKLFF
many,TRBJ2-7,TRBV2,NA,TGTGCCAGCAGTGAAAAGATGACGGTTATCATCTACGAGCAGTACTTC,CASSEKMTVIIYEQYF
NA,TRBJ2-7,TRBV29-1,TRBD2,TGCAGCAGTTCCGGGACTAGCGAGAGATTC,CSSSGTSERF
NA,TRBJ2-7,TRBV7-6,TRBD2,TGTGCCAGCAGCTCCGCCGGACTAGCGGGGGGGAAGGAGCAGTACTTC,CASSSAGLAGGKEQYF
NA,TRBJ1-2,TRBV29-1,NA,TGCAGCGTTGAAGGCCCGGACAGACGAGCTAACTATGGCTACACCTTC,CSVEGPDRRANYGYTF
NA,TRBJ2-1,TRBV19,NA,TGTGCCAGTAGTACCCTCCCCCTTAGTTACTCCTACAATGAGCAGTTCTTC,CASSTLPLSYSYNEQFF
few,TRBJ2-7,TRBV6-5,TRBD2,TGTGCCAGCAGTTACGGTAGCGGGGGGTCCTACGAGCAGTACTTC,CASSYGSGGSYEQYF
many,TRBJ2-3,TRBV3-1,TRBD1,TGTGCCAGCAGCCTGGACAGGCTTCATACGCAGTATTTT,CASSLDRLHTQYF
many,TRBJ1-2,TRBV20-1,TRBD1,TGCAGTGCTAGCCTCCTACCGGGACAGGCGGATGGCTACACCTTC,CSASLLPGQADGYTF
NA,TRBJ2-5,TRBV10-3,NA,TGTGCCGTCGGGAGCACCCAAGAGACCCAGTACTTC,CAVGSTQETQYF
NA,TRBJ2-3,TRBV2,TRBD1,TGTGCCAGCACCCTAGGACAGGGTGCCAATTTT,CASTLGQGANF
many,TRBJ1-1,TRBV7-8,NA,TGTGCCAGCAGCTTAGCTCGGGGCATGAACACTGAAGCTTTCTTT,CASSLARGMNTEAFF
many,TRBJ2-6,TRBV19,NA,TGTGCCACCTGGGGCAGCCTCATCGGGGGGGCCAACGTCCTGACTTTC,CATWGSLIGGANVLTF
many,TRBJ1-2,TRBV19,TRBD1,TGTGCCAGTAGTTCCTCACAGGGGGCGAACTATGGCTACACCTTC,CASSSSQGANYGYTF
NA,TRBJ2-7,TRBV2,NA,TGTGCCAGCAGTGATGGGGCGGGCTACGAGCAGTACTTC,CASSDGAGYEQYF
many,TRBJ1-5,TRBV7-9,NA,TGTGCCAGCAGCTTAGGAGGGAGATATAGCAATCAGCCCCAGCATTTT,CASSLGGRYSNQPQHF
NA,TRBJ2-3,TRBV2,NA,TGTGCCAGCAGTGGACGCGTTAGCACAGATACGCAGTATTTT,CASSGRVSTDTQYF
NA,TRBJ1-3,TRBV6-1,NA,TGTGCCAGCAGTGTCTCCATCGGGGCTGGAAACACCATATATTTT,CASSVSIGAGNTIYF